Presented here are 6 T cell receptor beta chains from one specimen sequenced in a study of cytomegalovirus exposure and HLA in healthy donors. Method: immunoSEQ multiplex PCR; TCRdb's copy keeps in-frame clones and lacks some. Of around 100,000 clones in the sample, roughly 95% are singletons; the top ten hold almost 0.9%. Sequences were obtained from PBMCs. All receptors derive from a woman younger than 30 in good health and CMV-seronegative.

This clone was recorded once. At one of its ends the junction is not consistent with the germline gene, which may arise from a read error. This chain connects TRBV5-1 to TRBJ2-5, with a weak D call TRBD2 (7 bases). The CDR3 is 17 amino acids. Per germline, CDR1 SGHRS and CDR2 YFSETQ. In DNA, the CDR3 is TGCGTCAGCAGCTTGGAGTATTTGGGGGGGCGCGGAGAGACCCAGTACTTC. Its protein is CVSSLEYLGGRGETQYF.

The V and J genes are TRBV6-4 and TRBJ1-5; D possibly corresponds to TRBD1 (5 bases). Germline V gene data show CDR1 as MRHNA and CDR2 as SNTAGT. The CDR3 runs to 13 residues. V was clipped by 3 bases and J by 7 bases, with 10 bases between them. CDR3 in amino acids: CASSEGPQQPQHF. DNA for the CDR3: TGTGCCAGCAGTGAGGGGCCGCAACAGCCCCAGCATTTT.

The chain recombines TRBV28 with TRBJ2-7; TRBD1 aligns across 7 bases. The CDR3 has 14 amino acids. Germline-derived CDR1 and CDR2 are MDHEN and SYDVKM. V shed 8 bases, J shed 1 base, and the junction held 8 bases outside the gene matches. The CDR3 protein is CASFPGQSSYEQYF. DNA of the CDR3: TGTGCCAGCTTCCCGGGACAGTCTTCCTACGAGCAGTACTTC.

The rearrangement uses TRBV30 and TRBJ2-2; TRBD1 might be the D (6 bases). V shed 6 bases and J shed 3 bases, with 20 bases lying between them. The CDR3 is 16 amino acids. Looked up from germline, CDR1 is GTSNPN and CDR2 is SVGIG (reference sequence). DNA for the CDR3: TGTGCCTGCCCAGGGGACACCGGGACCCACACCGGGGAGCTGTTTTTT. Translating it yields CACPGDTGTHTGELFF.

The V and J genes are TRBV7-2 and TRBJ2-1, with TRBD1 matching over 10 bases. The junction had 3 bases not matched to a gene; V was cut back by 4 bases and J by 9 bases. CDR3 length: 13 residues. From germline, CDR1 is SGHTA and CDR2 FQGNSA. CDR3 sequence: CASSWDRGSEQFF. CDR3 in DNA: TGTGCCAGCAGCTGGGACAGGGGAAGTGAGCAGTTCTTC.

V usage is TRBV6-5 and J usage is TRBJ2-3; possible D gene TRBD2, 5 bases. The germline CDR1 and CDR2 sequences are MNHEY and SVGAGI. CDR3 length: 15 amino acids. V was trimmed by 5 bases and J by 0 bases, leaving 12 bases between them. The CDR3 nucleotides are TGTGCCAGCAGTGGGGTTGGGGAGAGCACAGATACGCAGTATTTT. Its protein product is CASSGVGESTDTQYF.